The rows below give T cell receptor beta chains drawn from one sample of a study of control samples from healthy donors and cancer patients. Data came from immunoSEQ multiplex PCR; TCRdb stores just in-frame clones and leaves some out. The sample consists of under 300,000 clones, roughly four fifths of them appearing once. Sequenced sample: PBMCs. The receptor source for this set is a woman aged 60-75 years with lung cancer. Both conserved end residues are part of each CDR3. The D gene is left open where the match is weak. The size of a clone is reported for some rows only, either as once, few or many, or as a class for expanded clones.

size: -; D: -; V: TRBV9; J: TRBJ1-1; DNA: TGTGCCAGCAGCGGGACGGTTTTGAACACTGAAGCTTTCTTT; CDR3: CASSGTVLNTEAFF
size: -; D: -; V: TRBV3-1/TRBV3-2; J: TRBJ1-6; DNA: TGTGCCAGCAGCCAAGCTGCTTCACCCCTCCACTTT; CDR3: CASSQAASPLHF
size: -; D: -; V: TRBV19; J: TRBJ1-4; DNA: TGTGCCAGTAGTCTGGACAGATTTGAAAAACTGTTTTTT; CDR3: CASSLDRFEKLFF
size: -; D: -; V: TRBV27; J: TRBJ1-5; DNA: TGTGCCAGCGGAGAGGGCCTCCAGCCCCAGCATTTT; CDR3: CASGEGLQPQHF
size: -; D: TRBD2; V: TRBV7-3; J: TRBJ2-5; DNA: TGTGCCAGCAGCCAGCTAGCGGTCTCGGAGACCCAGTACTTC; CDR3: CASSQLAVSETQYF
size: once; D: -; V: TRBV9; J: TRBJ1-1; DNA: TGTGCCAGCAGCGCAACTCAGGGGAACACTGAAGCTTTCTTT; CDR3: CASSATQGNTEAFF
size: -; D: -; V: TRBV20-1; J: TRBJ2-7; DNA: TGCAGTGCTAGAGATGGAAGAGAGCAGTACTTC; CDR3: CSARDGREQYF
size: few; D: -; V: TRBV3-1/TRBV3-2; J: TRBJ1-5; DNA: TGTGCCAGCAGCTATAAATCGAGCAATCAGCCCCAGCATTTT; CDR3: CASSYKSSNQPQHF
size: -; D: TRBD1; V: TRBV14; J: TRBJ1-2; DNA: TGTGCCAGCAGCCCCTCCCCGGGACAGGGGTCAGGGGGCTACACCTTC; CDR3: CASSPSPGQGSGGYTF
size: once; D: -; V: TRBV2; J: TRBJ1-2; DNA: TGTGCCAGCAGTGAAGCGTCCTGGGTTGGCTACACCTTC; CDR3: CASSEASWVGYTF
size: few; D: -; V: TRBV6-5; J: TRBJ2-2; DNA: TGTGCCAGCAGATTAAACAGCAGGTCAGGGGAGCTGTTTTTT; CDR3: CASRLNSRSGELFF
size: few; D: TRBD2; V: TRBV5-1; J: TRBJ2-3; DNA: TGCGCCAGCAGCGTCACAGGGAGCCTAGCGGGATGGACTAGCACAGATACGCAGTATTTT; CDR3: CASSVTGSLAGWTSTDTQYF
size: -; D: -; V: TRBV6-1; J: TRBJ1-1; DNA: TGTGCCAGCAGTGAAGTCGGGGATCAAGCTTTCTTT; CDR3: CASSEVGDQAFF